This T cell receptor beta chain was recorded in a study of shared clonotypes between healthy human individuals. Study-wide findings and caveats: Generation probability values for non-shared clonotypes were lower than those for clonotypes shared by all four donors.

Note on this clone: No antigen is known for it.

Libraries were prepared by immunoSEQ multiplex PCR; TCRdb keeps only in-frame clonotypes and omits some of them. The table records some 2,000,000 clones, around 95% of them present only once. The CDR3 totals 19 residues. The ends lost 5 bases at V and 0 bases at J; junction bases unmatched: 13. The germline gives CDR1 LNHDA, CDR2 SQIVND (reference sequence). This chain uses TRBV19 with TRBJ1-5, with 10 positions matching TRBD1. This TCR was sampled from a man between 18 and 29 years old in good health. What was sequenced was naive CD4+ T cells sorted from blood. Sample subset: CD45RA+ positively selected. The CDR3 sequence is CASSLRTGGFQFSNQPQHF. The CDR3 bases are TGTGCCAGTAGTCTTAGGACAGGGGGATTCCAGTTTAGCAATCAGCCCCAGCATTTT.